This entry lists 6 T cell receptor beta chains sequenced from one sample in a study of identical twins. Using its own MiXCR run on the 5' RACE reads, TCRdb lists one record per CDR3 protein. The sample holds 500,000 to 550,000 distinct CDR3 sequences; approximately 22% are singletons and the top ten take 0.91%. These data also featured in a second study, about T cells expressing NK-cell markers.

The specimen sequenced was CD4+ T cells sorted from blood. These receptors originate from a woman aged 18-29 years in good health.

The gene calls are TRBV6-1 and TRBJ1-6; D gene uncertain. The germline V gene encodes CDR1 MNHNS and CDR2 SASEGT. This CDR3 region has 14 residues. V shed 7 bases and J shed 9 bases, with 16 bases lying between them. CDR3 amino acids: CASTPPGGRSPLHF. The CDR3 nucleotides are TGTGCCAGCACCCCTCCGGGCGGGCGTTCACCCCTCCACTTT.

In nucleotides, the CDR3 is TGTGCCAGCAGGAACTGGGGGGTAGGAAACATTCAGTACTTC. Translating gives CASRNWGVGNIQYF. V gene TRBV25-1 combines with J gene TRBJ2-4; tentatively, D is TRBD2 (6 bases). The CDR3 contains 14 residues. The V gene's germline CDR1 is MGHDK and CDR2 SYGVNS. V lost 6 bases, J lost 6 bases, and 15 bases lay in between.

The rearrangement joins TRBV11-1 to TRBJ1-2, with 11 bases identical to TRBD1. CDR1 is SGHAT, CDR2 FQDESV, per germline (reference sequence). The V gene end was trimmed by 3 bases and the J gene end by 2 bases; junction bases not matched to a gene: 11. The CDR3 length is 18 residues. The CDR3 DNA sequence: TGTGCCAGCAGCTTCGGACAGGGGGCGTTAAAAGGGAACTATGGCTACACCTTC. Amino acid sequence: CASSFGQGALKGNYGYTF.

The gene calls are TRBV7-2 and TRBJ2-3; weak D call: TRBD2 (5 bases). Trimming took off 0 bases at V and 6 bases at J, with 13 bases between the two ends. This CDR3 spans 15 amino acids. Germline values: CDR1 SGHTA, CDR2 FQGNSA. The CDR3 DNA reads TGTGCCAGCAGCTTAGCTTGGGCGAGAGGGGATACGCAGTATTTT. Its protein product is CASSLAWARGDTQYF.

The V call is TRBV20-1, the J call TRBJ2-7; possible D gene TRBD2, 6 bases. V was cut by 1 base and J by 4 bases, with 14 bases left in between. Germline V gene sequence: CDR1 DFQATT, CDR2 SNEGSKA (reference sequence). CDR3 size: 14 residues. CDR3 DNA sequence: TGCAGTGCTAGAGGAGGTAGCGGACTATACGAGCAGTACTTC. Translated, it gives CSARGGSGLYEQYF.

The sample holds a few counts of this clonotype. This rearrangement joins TRBV7-6 to TRBJ2-1; no reliable D call. V lost 3 bases and J lost 9, with 6 bases in between. This CDR3 comprises 11 residues. From germline, CDR1 is SGHVS and CDR2 FNYEAQ. CDR3 sequence (DNA): TGTGCCAGCAGCTTGAGTATTGAGCAGTTCTTC. Protein: CASSLSIEQFF.